These 29 T cell receptor beta chains share one sample of origin, sequenced in a study of T cell changes during pregnancy in multiple sclerosis. Assay: immunoSEQ multiplex PCR; the TCRdb copy retains only in-frame clones and omits some. The sample lists some 49,000 clones; roughly 94% were seen once. This material consisted of CD8+ T cells from peripheral blood mononuclear cells, taken in the first trimester of pregnancy. The source of these receptors is a female donor with multiple sclerosis, enrolled in a pregnancy study.

The chain has TRBV5-4 and TRBJ2-3, with 7 bases that match TRBD2. In germline, CDR1 is SGHNT, CDR2 YYREEE (reference sequence). There are 13 residues in the CDR3. V trimming: 3 bases; J trimming: 4 bases; junction bases outside the gene matches: 2. The CDR3 loop is CASSSGGPDTQYF. Here the CDR3 DNA reads TGTGCCAGCAGCTCGGGGGGTCCAGATACGCAGTATTTT. Looking up the rest from reference TRBV5-4 and TRBJ2-3 gives the full variable domain: ETGVTQSPTHLIKTRGQQVTLRCSSQSGHNTVSWYQQALGQGPQFIFQYYREEENGRGNFPPRFSGLQFPNYSSELNVNALELDDSALYLCASSSGGPDTQYFGPGTRLTVL.

The J gene is TRBJ1-5, the V gene TRBV11-2; 9 bases map to TRBD1. The J segment lost 6 bases and the V segment lost 2 bases, leaving 5 bases of the junction unmatched. Germline V lookup: CDR1 SGHAT, CDR2 FQNNGV. The CDR3 loop spans 15 amino acids. The CDR3 reads CASSLKTGGSQPQHF. CDR3 sequence (DNA): TGTGCCAGCAGCTTAAAAACAGGGGGCTCTCAGCCCCAGCATTTT.

V gene TRBV23-1 combines with J gene TRBJ2-5, with TRBD2 identical over 12 bases. TRBV23-1 is identified as an open reading frame with a role that is uncertain. This CDR3 is 17 amino acids long. Losses at the gene ends were 7 bases for V and 0 bases for J; bases not matched to a gene: 9. CDR3 bases: TGCGCCAGCATTCTAGCGGGAGGGCCGGACCACCAAGAGACCCAGTACTTC. Its protein product is CASILAGGPDHQETQYF.

The CDR3 loop is CASRELAGQYEQYF. DNA of the CDR3: TGTGCCAGCAGGGAACTAGCGGGACAATACGAGCAGTACTTC. The chain joins TRBV2 to TRBJ2-7; the match to TRBD2 covers 10 bases. The CDR3 has 14 amino acids. After removal of 6 bases from V and 4 bases from J, the junction contained 6 bases not matched to a gene. The germline gives CDR1 SNHLY, CDR2 FYNNEI.

The chain couples TRBV9 to TRBJ2-7, with D perhaps matching TRBD1 (6 bases). V was cut by 3 bases and J by 3 bases, with 10 bases left in between. The CDR3 spans 13 residues. CDR1 is SGDLS and CDR2 is YYNGEE in the germline V gene. CDR3 sequence: CASSEGQSYEQYF. CDR3 coding DNA: TGTGCCAGCAGCGAAGGACAGAGCTACGAGCAGTACTTC.

The chain is built from TRBV2 and TRBJ2-2; TRBD2 might be the D (5 bases). From germline, CDR1 is SNHLY and CDR2 FYNNEI. Trimming pared 0 bases from V and 1 base from J, leaving 9 bases between. This CDR3 has 16 residues. The CDR3 is CASSEARAWNTGELFF. The CDR3 DNA reads TGTGCCAGCAGTGAAGCGCGGGCCTGGAACACCGGGGAGCTGTTTTTT.

The chain couples TRBV21-1 to TRBJ2-5; the table names TRBD2, a call not compared with the DNA. TRBV21-1 is assigned pseudogene status. The CDR3 sequence is 13 residues long. CDR3 protein: CASSTQRTETQYF. CDR3 DNA: TGTGCCAGCAGCACGCAACGGACTGAGACCCAGTACTTC.

This clone has just one count. Other DNA sequences in the sample encode the same CDR3. The V gene is TRBV6-5, the J gene TRBJ1-5; 9 bases align to TRBD1. Germline V gene lookup returns CDR1 MNHEY and CDR2 SVGAGI. Losses at the gene ends were 2 bases for V and 11 bases for J; bases not matched to a gene: 13. This CDR3 is built from 16 residues. The CDR3 spells CASSYTWDREGGAQHF. CDR3 bases: TGTGCCAGCAGTTACACTTGGGACAGGGAGGGCGGGGCCCAGCATTTT.

This chain joins TRBV18 and TRBJ2-3; D not resolved. This CDR3 comprises 15 residues. V dropped 3 bases and J dropped 1 base, with 11 bases sitting between them. In germline, CDR1 is KGHSH, CDR2 LQKENI. The chain's CDR3 is CASSPFGSGTDTQYF. CDR3 sequence (DNA): TGTGCCAGCTCACCGTTCGGGTCTGGCACAGATACGCAGTATTTT. The whole variable domain, remainder taken from reference TRBV18 and TRBJ2-3, is NAGVMQNPRHLVRRRGQEARLRCSPMKGHSHVYWYRQLPEEGLKFMVYLQKENIIDESGMPKERFSAEFPKEGPSILRIQQVVRGDSAAYFCASSPFGSGTDTQYFGPGTRLTVL.

On this clone itself: Other DNA sequences in this specimen translate into the identical CDR3. The chain is built from TRBV4-2 and TRBJ2-7; D gene uncertain. Deletions cut 3 bases from V and 2 bases from J, with 11 bases between. Germline V gene lookup returns CDR1 LGHNA and CDR2 YNFKEQ. CDR3 length: 14 residues. CDR3 in DNA: TGTGCCAGCAGCCAGGCCGCGGTTACCTACGAGCAGTACTTC. Translating it yields CASSQAAVTYEQYF.

The chain couples TRBV5-6 to TRBJ2-1, with D maybe TRBD1 (5 bases). Trimming took off 1 base at V and 6 bases at J, with 14 bases between the two ends. CDR1 and CDR2 from the germline V gene are SGHDT and YYEEEE. The CDR3 consists of 15 residues. CDR3 coding DNA: TGTGCCAGCAGCTTGCAGGGTGGCCACCTCAATGAGCAGTTCTTC. Translated: CASSLQGGHLNEQFF.

This clone has just a few counts. The gene calls are TRBV4-1 and TRBJ1-1; no definite D call. V lost 2 bases, J lost 1 base, and 5 bases lay in between. This CDR3 contains 13 residues. Germline-derived CDR1 and CDR2 are MGHRA and YSYEKL. The CDR3 region has the DNA TGCGCCAGCAGCCAATCCAGGAACACTGAAGCTTTCTTT. Protein: CASSQSRNTEAFF.

The gene calls are TRBV6-1 and TRBJ2-7, with 7 bases that match TRBD1. This CDR3 has 15 amino acids. V lost 0 bases to trimming and J lost 0 bases; unmatched junction nucleotides: 2. Germline CDR1 reads MNHNS; CDR2 reads SASEGT. The CDR3 nucleotides are TGTGCCAGCAGTGAAGCGGCAGGGGGCTCCTACGAGCAGTACTTC. Its protein product is CASSEAAGGSYEQYF.

The chain uses TRBV27 and TRBJ2-7, with 10 bases that match TRBD2. CDR3 length equals 13 residues. CDR1 is MNHEY and CDR2 is SMNVEV in the germline V gene (reference sequence). Unmatched junction bases numbered 4, after V lost 6 bases and J lost 5 bases. Here the CDR3 reads CASSLAGAHEQYF. In nucleotides, the CDR3 is TGTGCCAGCAGCCTAGCGGGAGCCCACGAGCAGTACTTC.

The J gene is TRBJ2-5, the V gene TRBV5-8; no clear D. V was trimmed by 1 base and J by 5 bases, leaving 12 bases between them. The CDR3 consists of 14 residues. Germline values: CDR1 SGHTS, CDR2 YDEGEE. The CDR3 region has the DNA TGTGCCAGCAGCTTGCGGAGAAATGGTGAGACCCAGTACTTC. Translating gives CASSLRRNGETQYF.

V gene TRBV6-1 combines with J gene TRBJ2-7; D not certain. CDR3 length: 10 residues. Per germline, CDR1 MNHNS and CDR2 SASEGT. Trimming took off 9 bases at V and 4 bases at J, with 7 bases between the two ends. CDR3 protein: CASSLYEQYF. CDR3 in DNA: TGTGCCAGTAGCCTTTACGAGCAGTACTTC.

The chain carries TRBV10-3 and TRBJ2-7; 11 positions match TRBD2. The CDR3 is 16 residues long. CDR1 is ENHRY and CDR2 is SYGVKD in the germline V gene. V gave up 2 bases and J gave up 3 bases; unmatched junction bases: 6. The CDR3: CAISEPGTSGYYEQYF. The CDR3 DNA reads as TGTGCCATCAGTGAGCCGGGGACTAGCGGTTACTACGAGCAGTACTTC.

This clone has just a few counts. The chain uses TRBV6-1 and TRBJ1-5; no reliable D call. V shed 2 bases and J shed 2 bases, with 10 bases lying between them. The CDR3 contains 15 residues. Per the germline V gene, CDR1 is MNHNS and CDR2 is SASEGT. CDR3 region: CASSESEGGNQPQHF. In DNA, the CDR3 is TGTGCCAGCAGTGAATCGGAGGGAGGCAATCAGCCCCAGCATTTT.

The CDR3, as DNA: TGTGCCAGCAGCGCCCGCCCGGGACTAGCGGGAGTTGACACAGATACGCAGTATTTT. This encodes CASSARPGLAGVDTDTQYF. This chain links TRBV9 with TRBJ2-3; 14 bases line up with TRBD2. Losses at the gene ends were 3 bases for V and 2 bases for J; bases not matched to a gene: 11. The CDR3 runs 19 residues. Germline-derived CDR1 and CDR2 are SGDLS and YYNGEE.

The rearrangement uses TRBV10-3 and TRBJ2-6, with D tentatively TRBD1 (6 bases). CDR1 is ENHRY, CDR2 SYGVKD, per germline. The CDR3 has 21 residues. Trimming pared 3 bases from V and 3 bases from J, leaving 27 bases between. This CDR3 reads CAISDLGWVRDTLYGANVLTF. The CDR3 DNA is TGTGCCATCAGTGACCTCGGATGGGTCCGGGACACACTCTATGGGGCCAACGTCCTGACTTTC.

J is TRBJ2-1 and V is TRBV9; 12 bases match TRBD2. This CDR3 has 14 amino acids. The V and J ends lost 5 bases and 8 bases, in that order; junction bases with no gene match: 5. Per germline, CDR1 SGDLS and CDR2 YYNGEE. The CDR3 DNA reads as TGTGCCAGCAGGGGGACTAGCGGGTCCCATGAGCAGTTCTTC. This codes for CASRGTSGSHEQFF.

The chain links TRBV5-4 to TRBJ2-7, with 12 nucleotides matching TRBD1. The CDR3 sequence is 17 residues long. V was clipped by 0 bases and J by 0 bases; unmatched bases: 4. Germline V lookup: CDR1 SGHNT, CDR2 YYREEE (reference sequence). The CDR3 loop is CASSLVGQGASSYEQYF. In nucleotides, the CDR3 is TGTGCCAGCAGCTTGGTGGGACAGGGGGCGAGCTCCTACGAGCAGTACTTC. The full variable domain, completed using reference TRBV5-4 and TRBJ2-7, is ETGVTQSPTHLIKTRGQQVTLRCSSQSGHNTVSWYQQALGQGPQFIFQYYREEENGRGNFPPRFSGLQFPNYSSELNVNALELDDSALYLCASSLVGQGASSYEQYFGPGTRLTVT.

The sample holds one count of this clone. The chain combines TRBV19 with TRBJ2-1, with 7 nucleotides matching TRBD2. The V segment lost 1 base and the J segment 3 bases; nucleotides outside the gene matches: 0. CDR1 LNHDA and CDR2 SQIVND come from the germline V gene (reference sequence). The CDR3 has 14 residues. The CDR3 DNA is TGTGCCAGTAGTATAGGGACTAGCTACAATGAGCAGTTCTTC. This sequence encodes CASSIGTSYNEQFF.

The CDR3 loop reads CASSYGLVVGEQFF. The CDR3 nucleotides read TGTGCCAGTAGTTACGGACTAGTGGTAGGCGAGCAGTTCTTC. The chain links TRBV19 to TRBJ2-1, with 7 bases lining up with TRBD2. Germline CDR1 LNHDA, CDR2 SQIVND (reference sequence). The trim removed 5 bases at V and 10 bases at J, leaving 11 bases unmatched. The CDR3 is 14 residues long.

The chain links TRBV28 to TRBJ2-7; TRBD1 matches at 8 bases. The CDR3 totals 13 residues. Germline CDR1 MDHEN, CDR2 SYDVKM. V lost 5 bases and J lost 6; bases outside the gene matches: 6. The DNA of the CDR3 is TGTGCCAGCAGTCCCGGACAGGGTATCGAGCAGTACTTC. Its protein is CASSPGQGIEQYF.

The genes are TRBV5-1 and TRBJ2-1; TRBD1 aligns across 9 bases. Germline V gene lookup returns CDR1 SGHRS and CDR2 YFSETQ. V shed 3 bases and J 3 bases; nucleotides not matched to a gene: 4. CDR3 size: 15 residues. The CDR3 DNA reads TGCGCCAGCAGCTCGGGACAGGGAGGCTACAATGAGCAGTTCTTC. Its translation is CASSSGQGGYNEQFF.

This chain links TRBV5-1 with TRBJ2-2; 10 nucleotides align to TRBD2. With 0 bases clipped from V and 5 bases from J, the junction kept 4 bases outside the gene matches. Germline-derived CDR1 and CDR2 are SGHRS and YFSETQ. CDR3 length: 16 amino acids. CDR3 sequence reads: CASSLDSGRNTGELFF. CDR3 DNA: TGCGCCAGCAGCTTGGATAGCGGGAGGAATACCGGGGAGCTGTTTTTT.

The chain links TRBV28 to TRBJ2-7; TRBD1 aligns across 7 bases. CDR1 and CDR2 from the germline V gene are MDHEN and SYDVKM. Trimming cost V 7 bases and J 6 bases; bases outside gene matches: 12. The CDR3 sequence is 14 residues long. In DNA form, the CDR3 reads TGTGCCAGCACCTTGGACAGGTCCCCATCCGAGCAGTACTTC. Translated: CASTLDRSPSEQYF. Full variable domain (rest looked up from reference TRBV28 and TRBJ2-7): DVKVTQSSRYLVKRTGEKVFLECVQDMDHENMFWYRQDPGLGLRLIYFSYDVKMKEKGDIPEGYSVSREKKERFSLILESASTNQTSMYLCASTLDRSPSEQYFGPGTRLTVT.

The chain couples TRBV2 to TRBJ2-3, with D perhaps TRBD2 (6 bases). V lost 4 bases and J lost 7, with 30 bases in between. This CDR3 region has 19 residues. The germline gives CDR1 SNHLY, CDR2 FYNNEI. CDR3 sequence reads: CASSGPAEGGLLNSHTQYF. The CDR3 DNA reads TGTGCCAGCAGTGGACCGGCGGAGGGAGGCCTACTCAACAGTCATACGCAGTATTTT.